Here is one TCR beta chain with its context. Sequenced by immunoSEQ multiplex PCR; TCRdb stores in-frame clones only, minus some. This table has around 170,000 clones, around 89% appearing once. The sample belongs to a study of blood T cell repertoires in COVID-19. The germline V gene has CDR1 SGHNT and CDR2 YYREEE (reference sequence). The CDR3 spans 11 residues. Trimming shortened V by 2 bases and J by 6 bases, and 3 bases separated the two germline ends. Sequenced sample: peripheral blood. V and J are TRBV5-4 and TRBJ2-1, with D unresolved. This sequence originates from a woman aged 25 to 39 with acute or convalescent COVID-19. The CDR3 region is CASSFRNEQFF. CDR3 nucleotide sequence: TGTGCCAGCAGCTTTCGCAATGAGCAGTTCTTC.